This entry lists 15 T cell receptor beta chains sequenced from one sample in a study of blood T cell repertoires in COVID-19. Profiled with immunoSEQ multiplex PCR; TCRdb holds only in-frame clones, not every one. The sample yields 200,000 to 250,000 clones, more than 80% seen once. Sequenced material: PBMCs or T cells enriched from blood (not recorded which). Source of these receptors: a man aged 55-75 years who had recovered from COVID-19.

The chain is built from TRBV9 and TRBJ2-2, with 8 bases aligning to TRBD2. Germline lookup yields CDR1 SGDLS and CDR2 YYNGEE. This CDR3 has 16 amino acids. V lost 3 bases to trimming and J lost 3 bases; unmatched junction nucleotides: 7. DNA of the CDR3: TGTGCCAGCAGCGCCCTTAGCGGGGCCGACACCGGGGAGCTGTTTTTT. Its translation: CASSALSGADTGELFF.

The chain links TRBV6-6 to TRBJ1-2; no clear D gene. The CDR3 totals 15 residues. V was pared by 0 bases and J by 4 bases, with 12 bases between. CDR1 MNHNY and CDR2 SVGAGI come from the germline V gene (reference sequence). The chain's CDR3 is CASSYSQRTPYGYTF. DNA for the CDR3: TGTGCCAGCAGTTACTCCCAGCGTACTCCCTATGGCTACACCTTC.

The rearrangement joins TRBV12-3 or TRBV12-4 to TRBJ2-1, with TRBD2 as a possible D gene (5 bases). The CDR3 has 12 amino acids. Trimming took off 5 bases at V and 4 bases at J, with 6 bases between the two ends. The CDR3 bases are TGTGCCAGCAGTGGGGAGTACAATGAGCAGTTCTTC. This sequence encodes CASSGEYNEQFF.

The CDR3: CASRSGGQSTGELFF. CDR3 bases: TGTGCCAGCAGATCAGGGGGCCAGAGCACCGGGGAGCTGTTTTTT. The V and J genes are TRBV6-5 and TRBJ2-2; 8 bases are a match to TRBD1. Germline V lookup: CDR1 MNHEY, CDR2 SVGAGI. With V trimmed by 6 bases and J by 4 bases, 7 bases remained unmatched. This CDR3 is built from 15 residues.

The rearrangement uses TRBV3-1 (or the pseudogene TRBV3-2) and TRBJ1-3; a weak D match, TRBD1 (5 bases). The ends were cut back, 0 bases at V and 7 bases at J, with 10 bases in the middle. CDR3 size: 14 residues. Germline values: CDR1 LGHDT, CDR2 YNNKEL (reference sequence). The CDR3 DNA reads TGTGCCAGCAGCCAAGATCTGGGGGGGAACACCATATATTTT. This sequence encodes CASSQDLGGNTIYF.

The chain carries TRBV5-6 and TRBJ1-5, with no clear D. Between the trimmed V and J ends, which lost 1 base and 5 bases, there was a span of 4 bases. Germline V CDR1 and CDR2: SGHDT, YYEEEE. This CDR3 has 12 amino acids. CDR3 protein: CASSLRDQPQHF. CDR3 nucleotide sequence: TGTGCCAGCAGCTTGAGAGATCAGCCCCAGCATTTT.

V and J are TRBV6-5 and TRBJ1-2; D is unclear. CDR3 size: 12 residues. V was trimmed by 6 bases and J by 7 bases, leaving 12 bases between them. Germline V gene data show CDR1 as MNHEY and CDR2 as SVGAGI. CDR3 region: CASSPPRGGYTF. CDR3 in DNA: TGTGCCAGCAGCCCCCCCCGGGGTGGCTACACCTTC.

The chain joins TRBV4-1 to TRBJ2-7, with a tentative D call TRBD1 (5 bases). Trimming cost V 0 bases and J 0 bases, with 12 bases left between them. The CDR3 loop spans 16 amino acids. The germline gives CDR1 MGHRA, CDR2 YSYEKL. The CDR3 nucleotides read TGCGCCAGCAGCCAAGATCTGGTTCAGGGCTCCTACGAGCAGTACTTC. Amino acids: CASSQDLVQGSYEQYF.

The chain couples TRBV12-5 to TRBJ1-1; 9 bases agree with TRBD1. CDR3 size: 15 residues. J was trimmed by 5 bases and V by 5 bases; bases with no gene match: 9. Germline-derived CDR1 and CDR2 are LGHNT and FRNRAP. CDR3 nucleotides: TGTGCTAGTGGTCCACCACAGGGGGCGCGGACTGAAGCTTTCTTT. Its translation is CASGPPQGARTEAFF.

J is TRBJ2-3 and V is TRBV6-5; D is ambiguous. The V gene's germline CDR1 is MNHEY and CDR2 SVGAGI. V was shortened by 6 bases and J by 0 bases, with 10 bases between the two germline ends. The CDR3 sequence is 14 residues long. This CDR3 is CASRRQISTDTQYF. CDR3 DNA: TGTGCCAGCAGGAGACAAATTAGCACAGATACGCAGTATTTT.

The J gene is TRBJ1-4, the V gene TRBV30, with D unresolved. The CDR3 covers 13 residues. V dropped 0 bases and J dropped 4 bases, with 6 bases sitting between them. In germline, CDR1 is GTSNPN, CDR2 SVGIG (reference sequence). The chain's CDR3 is CAWSVNSNEKLFF. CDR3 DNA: TGTGCCTGGAGTGTAAACAGTAATGAAAAACTGTTTTTT.

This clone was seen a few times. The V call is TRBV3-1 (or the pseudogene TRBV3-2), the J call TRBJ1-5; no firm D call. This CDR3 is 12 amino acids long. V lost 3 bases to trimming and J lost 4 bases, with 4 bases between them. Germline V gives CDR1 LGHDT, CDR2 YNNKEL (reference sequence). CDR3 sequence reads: CASSHPNQPQHF. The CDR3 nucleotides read TGTGCCAGCAGCCACCCGAATCAGCCCCAGCATTTT.

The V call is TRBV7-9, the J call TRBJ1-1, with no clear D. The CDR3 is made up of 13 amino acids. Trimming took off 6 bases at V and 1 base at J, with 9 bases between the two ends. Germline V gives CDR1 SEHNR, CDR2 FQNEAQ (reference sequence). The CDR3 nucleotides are TGTGCCAGCAGTTCAAGACAGAACACTGAAGCTTTCTTT. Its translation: CASSSRQNTEAFF.

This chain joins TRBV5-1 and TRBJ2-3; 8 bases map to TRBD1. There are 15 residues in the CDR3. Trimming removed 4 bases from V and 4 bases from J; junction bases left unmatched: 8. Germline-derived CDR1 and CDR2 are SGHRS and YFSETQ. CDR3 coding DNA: TGCGCCAGCAGCACCAGGGACAGGTTATCAGATACGCAGTATTTT. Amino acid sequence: CASSTRDRLSDTQYF.

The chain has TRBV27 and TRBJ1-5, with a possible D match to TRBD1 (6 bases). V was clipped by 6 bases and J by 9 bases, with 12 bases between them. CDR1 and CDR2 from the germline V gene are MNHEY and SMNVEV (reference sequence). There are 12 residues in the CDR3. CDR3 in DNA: TGTGCCAGCAGCTCACAGGGCCTGCCCCAGCATTTT. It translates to CASSSQGLPQHF.